This T cell receptor (beta chain) was documented in a study of blood T cells in healthy people across ages. Study overall: Using template switching, researchers captured about one barcoded beta molecule for each two T cells. Points from the study as a whole: The study regarded diversity estimates from one million T cells as underestimates. Long-lived donors exceeded aged donors in naive CD4+ cells and diversity. Naive T cell percentage strongly correlated with TCR beta diversity.

This CDR3 comprises 14 residues. V lost 7 bases to trimming and J lost 1 base, with 16 bases between them. Germline CDR1 reads SQVTM; CDR2 reads ANQGSEA. A second PCR, run for roughly 7 to 12 cycles, used a sample-barcoded 5' primer plus a J-beta primer mix. TCRdb called the 5' RACE reads again in MiXCR, with one record for every CDR3 protein. The table has 600,000 to 800,000 distinct CDR3 sequences, over 40% seen once. Comment on this clonotype: Antigen: not known.

The sample comprised blood. This sequence joins TRBV29-1 and TRBJ1-2; no definite D call. The sequence was obtained from a woman aged 80 or over in good health. The CDR3 DNA sequence: TGCAGCGCTGCGCCTGGGTCGGGTAACTATGGCTACACCTTC. This codes for CSAAPGSGNYGYTF.